These 14 T cell receptor beta chains came from one sample sequenced in a study of T cells and Merkel cell carcinoma outcomes. Using immunoSEQ multiplex PCR, the repertoire was profiled, and TCRdb retains in-frame clones only, with some absent. The sample shows approximately 6,400 clones, 70% to 75% of them seen only once. Sequencing used tumor tissue from Merkel cell carcinoma. The source is a human donor with Merkel cell carcinoma. Some clones in this sample may be carry-over from other donors' samples.

This clone was seen just once. This rearrangement joins TRBV19 to TRBJ1-5, with 9 bases matching TRBD1. The CDR3 runs 14 residues. V gave up 6 bases and J gave up 7 bases; unmatched junction bases: 7. Germline values: CDR1 LNHDA, CDR2 SQIVND (reference sequence). CDR3 bases: TGTGCCAGTAGATCCGGGACAGGGAAGCAGCCCCAGCATTTT. Amino acids: CASRSGTGKQPQHF. Using reference TRBV19 and TRBJ1-5 for the parts outside the CDR3, the full variable domain is DGGITQSPKYLFRKEGQNVTLSCEQNLNHDAMYWYRQDPGQGLRLIYYSQIVNDFQKGDIAEGYSVSREKKESFPLTVTSAQKNPTAFYLCASRSGTGKQPQHFGDGTRLSIL.

This chain uses TRBV6-6 with TRBJ1-1; weak D call: TRBD1 (5 bases). Germline V gene sequence: CDR1 MNHNY, CDR2 SVGAGI (reference sequence). Trimming pared 7 bases from V and 1 base from J, leaving 7 bases between. The CDR3 has 12 amino acids. The CDR3 reads CASNQGNTEAFF. For the CDR3, the DNA is TGTGCCAGCAATCAGGGGAACACTGAAGCTTTCTTT.

This clone showed up just once. The V and J genes are TRBV6-1 and TRBJ2-3; D gene unclear. Trimming cost V 7 bases and J 5 bases, with 19 bases left between them. Germline CDR1 reads MNHNS; CDR2 reads SASEGT. This CDR3 region has 15 residues. CDR3 DNA: TGTGCCAGCAAGGTGGGCGGCGGTGGGAAAGATACGCAGTATTTT. This codes for CASKVGGGGKDTQYF.

The genes are TRBV28 and TRBJ2-2; 7 bases match TRBD2. The germline CDR1 and CDR2 sequences are MDHEN and SYDVKM. The CDR3 runs to 14 residues. The ends lost 6 bases at V and 6 bases at J; junction bases unmatched: 7. The CDR3 reads CASSTSGVAGELFF. In DNA, the CDR3 is TGTGCCAGCAGCACCAGCGGGGTCGCCGGGGAGCTGTTTTTT.

There are a few counts of this clone. The chain has TRBV20-1 and TRBJ2-2; D is ambiguous. CDR1 DFQATT and CDR2 SNEGSKA come from the germline V gene (reference sequence). Deletions cut 1 base from V and 5 bases from J, with 2 bases between. The CDR3 has 11 residues. The CDR3 nucleotides read TGCAGTGCTAGAGGGACCGGGGAGCTGTTTTTT. It encodes CSARGTGELFF.

There are a few counts of this clone. The chain links TRBV19 to TRBJ1-1; D unclear. The germline V gene encodes CDR1 LNHDA and CDR2 SQIVND (reference sequence). Trimming removed 3 bases from V and 6 bases from J, with 14 bases in between. There are 14 residues in the CDR3. CDR3 in DNA: TGTGCCAGTAGTATGGAGGGTTTGGTCGCTGAAGCTTTCTTT. It translates to CASSMEGLVAEAFF.

This clone was found once. The genes are TRBV30 and TRBJ2-7; D assignment may be TRBD1 or TRBD2 (6 bases each). V lost 0 bases and J 3 bases, leaving 15 bases between the germline ends. CDR1 GTSNPN and CDR2 SVGIG come from the germline V gene (reference sequence). This CDR3 comprises 15 residues. The CDR3 region is CAWSVWGATRYEQYF. The CDR3 DNA reads as TGTGCCTGGAGTGTATGGGGGGCGACGCGCTACGAGCAGTACTTC.

This rearrangement joins TRBV25-1 to TRBJ2-1; TRBD1 is a possible D gene (5 bases). V lost 3 bases and J 7 bases, leaving 10 bases between the germline ends. The CDR3 contains 13 residues. Germline CDR1 reads MGHDK; CDR2 reads SYGVNS. In nucleotides, the CDR3 is TGTGCCAGCAGTGAGGGGCCGGTGAATGAGCAGTTCTTC. Protein product: CASSEGPVNEQFF. The variable domain in full, with the rest retrieved from reference TRBV25-1 and TRBJ2-1, is EADIYQTPRYLVIGTGKKITLECSQTMGHDKMYWYQQDPGMELHLIHYSYGVNSTEKGDLSSESTVSRIRTEHFPLTLESARPSHTSQYLCASSEGPVNEQFFGPGTRLTVL.

Points on this clone: Sequence at one end of the junction differs from germline and may be a read error. The rearrangement joins TRBV10-3 to TRBJ2-7; 8 positions agree with TRBD1. Germline V CDR1 and CDR2: ENHRY, SYGVKD. CDR3 length: 16 residues. The CDR3 region is CTISESRGRGPYEQYF. The CDR3 DNA is TGTACCATCAGTGAGTCGAGAGGCAGGGGGCCCTACGAGCAGTACTTC.

The chain employs TRBV6-1 and TRBJ1-3, with 8 positions matching TRBD1. The germline V gene has CDR1 MNHNS and CDR2 SASEGT. The CDR3 spans 14 residues. V dropped 6 bases and J dropped 2; count of bases not matched to a gene: 3. In DNA, the CDR3 is TGTGCCAGCAGATCAGGGGGCGCTGGAAACACCATATATTTT. Translated: CASRSGGAGNTIYF.

This rearrangement joins TRBV11-1 to TRBJ2-5; 8 nucleotides line up with TRBD1. The CDR3 length is 14 residues. The V and J ends lost 5 bases and 4 bases, in that order; junction bases with no gene match: 6. Germline V lookup: CDR1 SGHAT, CDR2 FQDESV (reference sequence). CDR3 sequence (DNA): TGTGCCAGCAGCGTGGACAGGGTAGGAGAGACCCAGTACTTC. Protein: CASSVDRVGETQYF. The whole variable domain, filled in from reference TRBV11-1 and TRBJ2-5, reads EAEVAQSPRYKITEKSQAVAFWCDPISGHATLYWYRQILGQGPELLVQFQDESVVDDSQLPKDRFSAERLKGVDSTLKIQPAELGDSAMYLCASSVDRVGETQYFGPGTRLLVL.

The chain is built from TRBV5-1 and TRBJ1-3; D ambiguous. The CDR3 spans 13 residues. The germline V gene has CDR1 SGHRS and CDR2 YFSETQ. Trimming left V 0 bases short and J 3 bases short, with 4 bases between. The CDR3 is CASSLGLGNTIYF. DNA of the CDR3: TGCGCCAGCAGCTTGGGGCTTGGAAACACCATATATTTT.

This chain uses TRBV6-6 with TRBJ2-7; perhaps TRBD2 as D (6 bases). The CDR3 runs 16 residues. Trimming left V 7 bases short and J 0 bases short, with 19 bases between. Germline-derived CDR1 and CDR2 are MNHNY and SVGAGI (reference sequence). For the CDR3, the DNA is TGTGCCAGCAACCAACGGGGGTCTTCCGGCTCCTACGAGCAGTACTTC. Protein: CASNQRGSSGSYEQYF.

This clone was recorded once. CDR3 region: CASSFGSDYRRDIQYF. CDR3 nucleotide sequence: TGTGCCAGCAGCTTCGGCTCAGATTACAGGCGGGACATTCAGTACTTC. The J gene is TRBJ2-4, the V gene TRBV5-4; D possibly uses TRBD1 or TRBD2 (5 bases each). V was pared by 2 bases and J by 8 bases, with 20 bases between. CDR3 length equals 16 residues. CDR1 is SGHNT and CDR2 is YYREEE in the germline V gene (reference sequence).